This entry lists 21 T cell receptor beta chains sequenced from one sample in a study of regulatory T cells in long-lasting Graves disease. CDR3-region Arm-PCR and iRepertoire HTBI primers produced the TCR beta libraries. TCRdb itself ran the multiplex PCR reads through MiXCR, one entry per CDR3 protein. The table lists fewer than 650,000 distinct CDR3 sequences, 15% to 20% of them singletons, with about 17% in the top ten. Specified time point: newly diagnosed GD, antithyroid drugs for less than 3 months. PBMCs provided the RNA from which the TCR library was made. The same data also contributed to another study, on T cells in Graves' hyperthyroidism and ophthalmopathy.

The source was peripheral blood mononuclear cells (PBMCs), collected at new diagnosis, from a patient treated with antithyroid drugs. These receptor sequences come from a woman in her thirties with Graves disease.

This clonotype has a count of ten or more. CDR3 in DNA: TGTGCCAGCAGCCCTGGCGACAGGGTCCTTGGCTACACCTTC. Translated, it gives CASSPGDRVLGYTF. The chain carries TRBV28 and TRBJ1-2, with 7 bases matching TRBD1. The CDR3 consists of 14 residues. The J segment lost 7 bases and the V segment lost 6 bases, leaving 11 bases of the junction unmatched. Germline assignment: CDR1 MDHEN and CDR2 SYDVKM.

This clonotype was seen many times. The J gene is TRBJ2-7, the V gene TRBV6-2 or TRBV6-3; possibly TRBD1 or TRBD2 for D (5 bases each). The CDR3 has 12 residues. V was shortened by 2 bases and J by 5 bases, with 7 bases between the two germline ends. The germline V gene encodes CDR1 MNHEY and CDR2 SVGEGT. The CDR3 nucleotides are TGTGCCAGCAGTTACAGGGGAGACGAGCAGTACTTC. Translating it yields CASSYRGDEQYF.

The V and J genes are TRBV4-1 and TRBJ2-5; 8 bases are shared with TRBD1. Germline V CDR1 and CDR2: MGHRA, YSYEKL. The J segment lost 3 bases and the V segment lost 3 bases, leaving 9 bases of the junction unmatched. The CDR3 loop spans 16 amino acids. CDR3 nucleotides: TGCGCCAGCAGCCAGGGTAGGACAGGGTGGGAAGAGACCCAGTACTTC. Amino acids: CASSQGRTGWEETQYF.

This clonotype was seen a handful of times. This chain connects TRBV4-2 to TRBJ1-4; perhaps TRBD1 as D (5 bases). Germline-derived CDR1 and CDR2 are LGHNA and YNFKEQ. Trimming pared 1 base from V and 10 bases from J, leaving 22 bases between. The CDR3 contains 17 residues. The CDR3 region is CASSQVDILQASGKLFF. The DNA of the CDR3 is TGTGCCAGCAGCCAAGTGGACATCCTCCAGGCCTCTGGAAAACTGTTTTTT.

This clonotype was detected ten times or more. The rearrangement joins TRBV2 to TRBJ2-1; TRBD2 is a possible D gene (5 bases). V was shortened by 10 bases and J by 3 bases, with 7 bases between the two germline ends. The CDR3 totals 11 residues. Germline loops: CDR1 SNHLY, CDR2 FYNNEI. CDR3: CATRGYNEQFF. CDR3 in DNA: TGTGCCACCCGGGGCTACAATGAGCAGTTCTTC.

V usage is TRBV7-9 and J usage is TRBJ2-7; possible D gene TRBD2, 6 bases. The CDR3 extends over 15 amino acids. Trimming removed 9 bases at V and 7 bases at J, with 25 bases between. Germline CDR1 and CDR2: SEHNR and FQNEAQ (reference sequence). CDR3 DNA: TGTGCCAGACTCCCGAAAGTATGGCGGGATTGTGAGCAGTACTTC. It encodes CARLPKVWRDCEQYF. The entire variable domain, with the rest obtained from reference TRBV7-9 and TRBJ2-7, is as follows: DTGVSQNPRHKITKRGQNVTFRCDPISEHNRLYWYRQTLGQGPEFLTYFQNEAQLEKSRLLSDRFSAERPKGSFSTLEIQRTEQGDSAMYLCARLPKVWRDCEQYFGPGTRLTVT.

This clonotype occurred many times. The chain recombines TRBV6-1 with TRBJ2-7; either TRBD1 or TRBD2 may supply D (5 bases each). CDR1 is MNHNS and CDR2 is SASEGT in the germline V gene. V lost 6 bases, J lost 4 bases, and 13 bases lay in between. The CDR3 loop spans 13 amino acids. The CDR3 spells CASSRGEVYEQYF. The CDR3, as DNA: TGTGCCAGCAGCCGGGGCGAGGTTTACGAGCAGTACTTC.

This clonotype was recorded a few times. CDR3: CSVVADSTDTQYF. DNA for the CDR3: TGCAGCGTGGTAGCGGATTCCACAGATACGCAGTATTTT. The chain has TRBV29-1 and TRBJ2-3; possible D gene TRBD2, 6 bases. This CDR3 region has 13 residues. V dropped 6 bases and J dropped 2 bases, with 12 bases sitting between them. Germline V gene sequence: CDR1 SQVTM, CDR2 ANQGSEA.

This clonotype showed up just a few times. CDR3 coding DNA: TGTGCCAGCAGTGAGCCCCGAGGCCGCACAGATACGCAGTATTTT. Its translation: CASSEPRGRTDTQYF. V is TRBV25-1 and J is TRBJ2-3; D is undetermined. The CDR3 length is 15 residues. Germline V gene sequence: CDR1 MGHDK, CDR2 SYGVNS. The V and J ends lost 3 bases and 1 base respectively, with 11 bases between them.

On this clonotype: A read error is possible here, since a much larger clone lies one base away. The gene calls are TRBV28 and TRBJ2-1, with TRBD2 matching 15 bases. Germline CDR1 MDHEN, CDR2 SYDVKM. This CDR3 contains 13 residues. CDR3 region: CTSSPGLAGGEFF. The CDR3 DNA follows: TGTACCAGCAGCCCTGGACTAGCGGGAGGGGAGTTCTTC.

V is TRBV4-1 and J is TRBJ1-1; 10 nucleotides agree with TRBD1. V dropped 4 bases and J dropped 2; count of bases not matched to a gene: 7. Germline V gene sequence: CDR1 MGHRA, CDR2 YSYEKL. The CDR3 contains 16 residues. This CDR3 reads CASSLRDRGANTEAFF. The CDR3 DNA is TGCGCCAGCAGCCTCCGGGACAGGGGTGCCAACACTGAAGCTTTCTTT.

This rearrangement joins TRBV7-8 to TRBJ1-1; D gene ambiguous. The CDR3 sequence is 12 residues long. V lost 8 bases, J lost 11 bases, and 18 bases lay in between. Germline loops: CDR1 SGHVS, CDR2 FQNEAQ. CDR3 in amino acids: CASSVGSLRAFF. CDR3 coding DNA: TGTGCCAGCTCAGTTGGATCCCTGAGGGCTTTCTTT.

This clonotype was seen many times. The chain couples TRBV2 to TRBJ1-4, with TRBD1 matching 7 bases. V was pared by 7 bases and J by 10 bases, with 12 bases of the junction left unmatched. Germline CDR1 and CDR2: SNHLY and FYNNEI. This CDR3 region has 14 residues. CDR3 nucleotide sequence: TGTGCCAGCACCGAAGACAGGGCAGTACGAAAACTGTTTTTT. Residues: CASTEDRAVRKLFF. The whole variable domain, filled in from reference TRBV2 and TRBJ1-4, reads EPEVTQTPSHQVTQMGQEVILRCVPISNHLYFYWYRQILGQKVEFLVSFYNNEISEKSEIFDDQFSVERPDGSNFTLKIRSTKLEDSAMYFCASTEDRAVRKLFFGSGTQLSVL.

This clonotype was counted many times. This chain joins TRBV28 and TRBJ2-2; 13 bases align to TRBD2. This CDR3 is built from 16 residues. With V trimmed by 1 base and J by 7 bases, 3 bases remained unmatched. Germline V gene data show CDR1 as MDHEN and CDR2 as SYDVKM. CDR3 in amino acids: CASSLSGTSGVGELFF. DNA of the CDR3: TGTGCCAGCAGTTTATCGGGGACTAGCGGGGTCGGGGAGCTGTTTTTT.

Only a few counts were recorded for this clonotype. V is TRBV18 and J is TRBJ1-1; D uncertain. The CDR3 loop spans 15 amino acids. The germline V gene encodes CDR1 KGHSH and CDR2 LQKENI. V gave up 3 bases and J gave up 0 bases, with 11 bases separating them. CDR3 protein: CASSPLQTMNTEAFF. The DNA for the CDR3 is TGTGCCAGCTCACCTCTGCAGACCATGAACACTGAAGCTTTCTTT.

About this clonotype: No DNA is shown, since the ends of the CDR3 on it are uncertain; the CDR3 is the one TCRdb lists. V gene TRBV28 combines with J gene TRBJ1-5. Germline-derived CDR1 and CDR2 are MDHEN and SYDVKM. The CDR3 length equals 24 residues, ends included. The CDR3 is CASSGSGAGGFYEQYFGPGQPQHF.

The chain is built from TRBV4-1 and TRBJ2-3; no definite D call. With the DNA end fitting TRBJ2-1 better, the J assignment may be wrong. Germline CDR1 and CDR2: MGHRA and YSYEKL. The CDR3 has 17 residues. The CDR3 reads CASSQSVVALRYNEQFF. CDR3 nucleotides: TGCGCCAGCAGCCAATCGGTGGTAGCCTTACGCTACAATGAGCAGTTCTTC.

This chain joins TRBV16 and TRBJ2-7; TRBD2 is a possible D gene (6 bases). This CDR3 comprises 13 residues. The V gene's germline CDR1 is KGHSY and CDR2 FQNENV. Trimming cost V 5 bases and J 5 bases, with 13 bases left between them. CDR3 DNA sequence: TGTGCCAGCAGCTCGTCCGGAGGGGACGAGCAGTACTTC. It specifies CASSSSGGDEQYF.

This clonotype has at least ten counts. The chain has TRBV5-1 and TRBJ2-3, with TRBD1 matching over 9 bases. Trimming took 6 bases from V and 1 from J; bases not matched to a gene: 6. Germline V CDR1 and CDR2: SGHRS, YFSETQ. The CDR3 is 15 amino acids. The CDR3 bases are TGCGCCAGCAAGAACCGGGACAGGGGCACAGATACGCAGTATTTT. Translated, it gives CASKNRDRGTDTQYF.

This clonotype was seen at least ten times. The chain joins TRBV6-1 to TRBJ2-3, with 10 bases fitting TRBD1. Germline V gene lookup returns CDR1 MNHNS and CDR2 SASEGT. With 6 bases clipped from V and 5 bases from J, the junction kept 8 bases outside the gene matches. The CDR3 has 15 amino acids. The CDR3 DNA is TGTGCCAGCAGGCAGACAGGGGGCGCGGGAGATACGCAGTATTTT. It encodes CASRQTGGAGDTQYF.

This clonotype was detected a few times. CDR3 in DNA: TGTGCCAGCAGTGGCTACTCTGGGGCCAACGTCCTGACTTTC. This encodes CASSGYSGANVLTF. The chain combines TRBV6-1 with TRBJ2-6, with D uncertain. CDR1 is MNHNS, CDR2 SASEGT, per germline. The CDR3 runs 14 residues. Between the trimmed V and J ends, which lost 4 bases and 0 bases, there was a span of 4 bases.